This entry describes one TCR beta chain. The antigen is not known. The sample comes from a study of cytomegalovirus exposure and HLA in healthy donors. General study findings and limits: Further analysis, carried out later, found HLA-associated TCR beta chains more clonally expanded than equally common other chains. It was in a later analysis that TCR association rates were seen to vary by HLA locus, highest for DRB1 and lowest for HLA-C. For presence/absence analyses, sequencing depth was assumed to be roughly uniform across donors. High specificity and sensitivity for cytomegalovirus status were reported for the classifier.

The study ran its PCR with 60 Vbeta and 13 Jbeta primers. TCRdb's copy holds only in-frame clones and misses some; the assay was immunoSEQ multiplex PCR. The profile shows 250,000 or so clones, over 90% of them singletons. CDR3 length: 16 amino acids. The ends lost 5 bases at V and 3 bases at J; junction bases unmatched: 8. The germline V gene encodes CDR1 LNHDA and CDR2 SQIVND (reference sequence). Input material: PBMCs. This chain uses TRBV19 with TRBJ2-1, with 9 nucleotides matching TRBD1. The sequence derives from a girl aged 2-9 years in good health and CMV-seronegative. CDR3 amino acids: CASSRWTGVDYNEQFF. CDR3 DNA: TGTGCCAGTAGTCGGTGGACAGGGGTGGACTACAATGAGCAGTTCTTC. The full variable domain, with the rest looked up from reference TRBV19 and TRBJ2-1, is DGGITQSPKYLFRKEGQNVTLSCEQNLNHDAMYWYRQDPGQGLRLIYYSQIVNDFQKGDIAEGYSVSREKKESFPLTVTSAQKNPTAFYLCASSRWTGVDYNEQFFGPGTRLTVL.